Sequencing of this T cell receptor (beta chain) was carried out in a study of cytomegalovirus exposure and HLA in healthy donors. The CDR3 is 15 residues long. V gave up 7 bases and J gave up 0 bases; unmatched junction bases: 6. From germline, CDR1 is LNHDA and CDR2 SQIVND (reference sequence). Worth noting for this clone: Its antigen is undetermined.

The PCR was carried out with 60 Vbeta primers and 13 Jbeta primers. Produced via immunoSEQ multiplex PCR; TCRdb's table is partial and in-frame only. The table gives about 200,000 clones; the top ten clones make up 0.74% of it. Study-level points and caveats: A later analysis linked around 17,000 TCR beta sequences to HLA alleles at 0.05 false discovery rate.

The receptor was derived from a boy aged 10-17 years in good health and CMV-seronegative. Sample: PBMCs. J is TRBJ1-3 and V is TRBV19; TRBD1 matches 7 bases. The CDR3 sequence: CASTTGQVSGNTIYF. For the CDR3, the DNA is TGTGCCAGTACCACTGGACAGGTCTCTGGAAACACCATATATTTT.